This is a list of T cell receptor beta chains from one sample in a study of OX40 agonist ivuxolimab in advanced cancers. Clones were sequenced by immunoSEQ multiplex PCR, and TCRdb holds only the in-frame ones, with some missing. This table has 75,000 to 100,000 clones, around 90% appearing once. The sequences come from CD4+ or CD8+ T cells sorted from blood, collected in a trial of the OX40 agonist ivuxolimab. Source of these receptors: an adult with an advanced solid tumor such as melanoma, head and neck, liver or kidney cancer. CDR3s include the opening cysteine and the closing phenylalanine or tryptophan. Fields, in order: V gene, CDR3 protein.

>TRBV28
CASSLPQSITEAFF
>TRBV2
CASRRDRANTGELFF
>TRBV7-8
CASSQGLAGNTGELFF
>TRBV5-6
CASRTRVPGTSGPGELFF
>TRBV6-5
CASRGGGTGTQYF
>TRBV5-6
CASSLEVVYSYNEQFF
>TRBV7-9
CASSLGVPSGASTDTQYF
>TRBV19
CASNSGQGVRETQYF
>TRBV5-6
CASSLAGVEKLFF
>TRBV28
CASSLGAATNEKLFF
>TRBV7-8
CASSLRSTLSSYNEQFF
>TRBV7-9
CASSLEYGGGTQYF
>TRBV7-3
CASSPLGATGYNEQFF
>TRBV7-2
CASSIAGGSGKTQYF
>TRBV7-9
CASSHRGLPSEKLFF